This T cell receptor beta chain was profiled in a study of identical twins. General observations from the study: Invariant T cells like MAIT and iNKT could partly confound the zero-insertion analyses. Fewer insertions were carried by abundant cord blood beta clonotypes, but none was seen in memory repertoires. Twin pairs' shared out-of-frame alpha sequences were enriched in low generation probability.

The sample holds many counts of this clonotype. Its cognate antigen is unknown. Template switching added a universal primer binding site, and final cDNA carried unique molecular identifiers. TCRdb called the 5' RACE reads again in MiXCR, with one record for every CDR3 protein. The profile covers approximately 280,000 distinct CDR3 sequences, with under 9% appearing a single time and about 2.1% taken by the ten largest. These data also formed part of another study, on yellow fever vaccine responses in identical twins.

This clonotype was sampled from a young woman in good health. Material: memory (CD45RO+) T cells sorted from blood.

CDR3 in amino acids: CASSVTGAETQYF. Written as DNA, the CDR3 is TGTGCCAGCAGCGTCACGGGGGCAGAGACCCAGTACTTC. The chain couples TRBV9 to TRBJ2-5; the D gene could be TRBD1 or TRBD2 (6 bases each). In germline, CDR1 is SGDLS, CDR2 YYNGEE. The CDR3 has 13 amino acids. Trimming took off 2 bases at V and 4 bases at J, with 9 bases between the two ends.